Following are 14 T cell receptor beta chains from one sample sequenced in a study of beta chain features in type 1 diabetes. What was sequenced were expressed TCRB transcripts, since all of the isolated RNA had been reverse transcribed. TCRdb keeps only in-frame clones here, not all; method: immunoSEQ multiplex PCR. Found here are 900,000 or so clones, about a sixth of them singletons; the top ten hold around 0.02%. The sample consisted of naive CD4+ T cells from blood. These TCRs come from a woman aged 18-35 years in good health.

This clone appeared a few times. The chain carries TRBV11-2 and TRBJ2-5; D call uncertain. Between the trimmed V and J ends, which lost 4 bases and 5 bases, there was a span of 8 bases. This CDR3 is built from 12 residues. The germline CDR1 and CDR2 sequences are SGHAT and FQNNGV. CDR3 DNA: TGTGCCAGCAGCTCCTGGCCGGAGACCCAGTACTTC. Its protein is CASSSWPETQYF. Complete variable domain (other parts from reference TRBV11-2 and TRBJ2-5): EAGVAQSPRYKIIEKRQSVAFWCNPISGHATLYWYQQILGQGPKLLIQFQNNGVVDDSQLPKDRFSAERLKGVDSTLKIQPAKLEDSAVYLCASSSWPETQYFGPGTRLLVL.

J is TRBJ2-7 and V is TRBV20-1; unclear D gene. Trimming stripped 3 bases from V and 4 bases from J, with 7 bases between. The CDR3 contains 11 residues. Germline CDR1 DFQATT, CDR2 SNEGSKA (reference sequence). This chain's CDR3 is CSASSEYEQYF. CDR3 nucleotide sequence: TGCAGTGCTAGTTCAGAATACGAGCAGTACTTC.

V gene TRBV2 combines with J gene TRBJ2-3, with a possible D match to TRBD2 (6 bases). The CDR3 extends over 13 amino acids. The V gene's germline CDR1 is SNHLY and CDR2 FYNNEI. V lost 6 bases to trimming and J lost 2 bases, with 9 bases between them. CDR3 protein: CASRGGATDTQYF. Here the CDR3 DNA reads TGTGCCAGCAGAGGCGGGGCCACAGATACGCAGTATTTT.

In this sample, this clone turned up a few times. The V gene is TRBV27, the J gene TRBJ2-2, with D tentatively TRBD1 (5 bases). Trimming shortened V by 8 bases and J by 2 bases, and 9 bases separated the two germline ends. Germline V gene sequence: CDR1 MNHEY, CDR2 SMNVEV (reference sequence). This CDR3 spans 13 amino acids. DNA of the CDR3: TGTGCCAGCCTGGACACTAACACCGGGGAGCTGTTTTTT. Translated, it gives CASLDTNTGELFF.

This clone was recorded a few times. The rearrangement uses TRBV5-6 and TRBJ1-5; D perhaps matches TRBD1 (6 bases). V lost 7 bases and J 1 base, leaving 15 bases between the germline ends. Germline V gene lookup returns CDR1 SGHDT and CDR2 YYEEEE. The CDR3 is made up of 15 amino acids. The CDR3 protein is CASQTGAASNQPQHF. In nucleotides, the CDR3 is TGTGCCAGCCAAACGGGGGCCGCCAGCAATCAGCCCCAGCATTTT.

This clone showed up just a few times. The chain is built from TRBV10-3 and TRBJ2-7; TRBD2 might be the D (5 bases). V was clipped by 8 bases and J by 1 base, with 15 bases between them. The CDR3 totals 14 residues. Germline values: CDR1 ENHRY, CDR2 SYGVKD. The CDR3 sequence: CAIGPGRGSYEQYF. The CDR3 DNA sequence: TGTGCCATCGGTCCGGGAAGAGGTTCCTACGAGCAGTACTTC.

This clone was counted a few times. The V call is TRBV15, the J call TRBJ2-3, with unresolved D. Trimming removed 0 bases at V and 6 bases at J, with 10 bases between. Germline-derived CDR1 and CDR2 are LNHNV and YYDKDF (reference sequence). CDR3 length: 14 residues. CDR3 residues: CATSRDPAWDTQYF. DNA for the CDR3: TGTGCCACCAGCAGAGATCCGGCTTGGGATACGCAGTATTTT. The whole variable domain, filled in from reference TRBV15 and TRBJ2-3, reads DAMVIQNPRYQVTQFGKPVTLSCSQTLNHNVMYWYQQKSSQAPKLLFHYYDKDFNNEADTPDNFQSRRPNTSFCFLDIRSPGLGDTAMYLCATSRDPAWDTQYFGPGTRLTVL.

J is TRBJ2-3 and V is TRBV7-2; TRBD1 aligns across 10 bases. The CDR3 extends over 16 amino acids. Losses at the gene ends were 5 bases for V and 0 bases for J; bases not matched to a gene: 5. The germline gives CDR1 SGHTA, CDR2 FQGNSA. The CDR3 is CASSRGTGASTDTQYF. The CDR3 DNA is TGTGCCAGCAGCCGGGGGACAGGGGCGAGCACAGATACGCAGTATTTT.

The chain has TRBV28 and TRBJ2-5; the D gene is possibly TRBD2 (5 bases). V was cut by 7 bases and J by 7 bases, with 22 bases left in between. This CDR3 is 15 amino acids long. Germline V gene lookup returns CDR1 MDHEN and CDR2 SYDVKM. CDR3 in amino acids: CASTRSLAKAGTQYF. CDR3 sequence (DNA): TGTGCCAGCACGAGATCCCTGGCGAAGGCGGGGACCCAGTACTTC.

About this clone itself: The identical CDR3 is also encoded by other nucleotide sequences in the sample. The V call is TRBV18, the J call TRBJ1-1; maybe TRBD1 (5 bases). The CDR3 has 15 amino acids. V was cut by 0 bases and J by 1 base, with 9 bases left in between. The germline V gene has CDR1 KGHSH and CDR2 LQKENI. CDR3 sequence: CASSPPAGTNTEAFF. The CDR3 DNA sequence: TGTGCCAGCTCACCACCGGCGGGGACGAACACTGAAGCTTTCTTT.

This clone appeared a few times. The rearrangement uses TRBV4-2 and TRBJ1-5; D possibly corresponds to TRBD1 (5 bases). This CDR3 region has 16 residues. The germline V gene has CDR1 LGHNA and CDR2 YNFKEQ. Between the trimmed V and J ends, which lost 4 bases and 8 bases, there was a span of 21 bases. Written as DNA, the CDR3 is TGTGCCAGCAGCCGCAGTCCGGGACCCGTTAATGAGCCCCAGCATTTT. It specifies CASSRSPGPVNEPQHF.

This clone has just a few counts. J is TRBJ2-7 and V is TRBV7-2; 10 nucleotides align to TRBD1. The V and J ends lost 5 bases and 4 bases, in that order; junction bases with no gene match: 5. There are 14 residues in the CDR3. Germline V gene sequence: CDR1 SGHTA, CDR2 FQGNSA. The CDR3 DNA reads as TGTGCCAGCAGCCAGACAGGGGGCTGGTACGAGCAGTACTTC. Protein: CASSQTGGWYEQYF.

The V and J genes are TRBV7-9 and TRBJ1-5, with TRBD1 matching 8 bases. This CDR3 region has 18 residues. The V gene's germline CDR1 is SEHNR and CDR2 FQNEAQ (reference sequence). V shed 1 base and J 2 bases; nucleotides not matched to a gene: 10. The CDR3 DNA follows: TGTGCCAGCAGCTTAGGGGTGACAGGGGAAGAAGGCAATCAGCCCCAGCATTTT. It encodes CASSLGVTGEEGNQPQHF.

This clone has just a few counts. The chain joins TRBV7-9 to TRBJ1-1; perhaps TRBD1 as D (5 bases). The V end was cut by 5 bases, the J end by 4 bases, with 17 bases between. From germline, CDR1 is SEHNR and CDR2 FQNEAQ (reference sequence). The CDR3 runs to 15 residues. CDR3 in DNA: TGTGCCAGCAGCCCGAGGACAAGTCCGGGCACTGAAGCTTTCTTT. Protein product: CASSPRTSPGTEAFF.